This T cell receptor (beta chain) was observed in a study of T-cell memory formation after mild COVID-19. One entry per CDR3 protein results from TCRdb running MiXCR on the 5' RACE reads. The sample holds hundreds of thousands of distinct CDR3 sequences, 20% to 25% seen once. Trimming pared 2 bases from V and 1 base from J, leaving 9 bases between. Germline CDR1 SGHRS, CDR2 YFSETQ. The CDR3 length is 14 residues. This receptor was taken from an adult woman who had mild COVID-19 (a few samples of this study predate the infection). Cell type and time point are not known. Sequencing used PBMCs or a T cell subset sorted from them (not recorded which). The V and J genes are TRBV5-1 and TRBJ1-1; D gene uncertain. The CDR3 is CASSFSAGNTEAFF. The CDR3 region has the DNA TGCGCCAGCAGCTTCAGCGCGGGGAACACTGAAGCTTTCTTT. Looking up the rest from reference TRBV5-1 and TRBJ1-1 gives the full variable domain: KAGVTQTPRYLIKTRGQQVTLSCSPISGHRSVSWYQQTPGQGLQFLFEYFSETQRNKGNFPGRFSGRQFSNSRSEMNVSTLELGDSALYLCASSFSAGNTEAFFGQGTRLTVV.